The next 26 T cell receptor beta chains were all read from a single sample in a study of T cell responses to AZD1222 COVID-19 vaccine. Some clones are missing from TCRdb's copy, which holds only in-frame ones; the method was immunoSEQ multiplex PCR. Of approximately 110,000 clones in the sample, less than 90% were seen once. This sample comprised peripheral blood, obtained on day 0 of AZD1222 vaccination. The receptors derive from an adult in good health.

The CDR3 sequence is CASSQKGRAMNTEAFF. The CDR3 DNA follows: TGTGCCAGCAGCCAAAAGGGGCGGGCGATGAACACTGAAGCTTTCTTT. The chain has TRBV3-1 (or the pseudogene TRBV3-2) and TRBJ1-1; D is perhaps TRBD1 (5 bases). This CDR3 is built from 16 residues. The germline V gene encodes CDR1 LGHDT and CDR2 YNNKEL (reference sequence). Trimming removed 2 bases at V and 0 bases at J, with 13 bases between.

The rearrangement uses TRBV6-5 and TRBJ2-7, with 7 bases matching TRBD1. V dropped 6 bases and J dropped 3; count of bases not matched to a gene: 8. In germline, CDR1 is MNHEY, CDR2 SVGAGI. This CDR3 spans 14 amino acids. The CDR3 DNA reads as TGTGCCAGCAGGCCGGGACAGAGTTTCTACGAGCAGTACTTC. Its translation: CASRPGQSFYEQYF.

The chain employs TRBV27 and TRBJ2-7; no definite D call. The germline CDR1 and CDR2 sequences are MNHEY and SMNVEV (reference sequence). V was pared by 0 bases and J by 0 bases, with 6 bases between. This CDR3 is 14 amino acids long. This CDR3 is CASSLSRYSYEQYF. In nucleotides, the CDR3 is TGTGCCAGCAGTTTATCTCGGTACTCCTACGAGCAGTACTTC.

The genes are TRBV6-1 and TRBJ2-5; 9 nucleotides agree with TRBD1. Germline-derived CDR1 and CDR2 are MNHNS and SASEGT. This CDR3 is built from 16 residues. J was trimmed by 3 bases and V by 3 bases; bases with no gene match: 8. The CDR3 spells CASSDEVGTGKETQYF. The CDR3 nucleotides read TGTGCCAGCAGTGACGAGGTGGGGACAGGGAAAGAGACCCAGTACTTC.

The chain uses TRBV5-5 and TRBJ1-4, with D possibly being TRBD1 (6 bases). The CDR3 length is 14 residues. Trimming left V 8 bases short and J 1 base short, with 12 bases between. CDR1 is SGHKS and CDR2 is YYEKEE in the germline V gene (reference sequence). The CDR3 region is CASHSRGTNEKLFF. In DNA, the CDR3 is TGTGCCAGTCACTCCAGGGGAACTAATGAAAAACTGTTTTTT.

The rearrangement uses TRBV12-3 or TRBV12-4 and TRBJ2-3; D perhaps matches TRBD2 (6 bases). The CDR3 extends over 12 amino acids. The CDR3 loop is CGVGRSTDTQYF. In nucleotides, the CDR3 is TGTGGGGTCGGGAGAAGCACAGATACGCAGTATTTT.

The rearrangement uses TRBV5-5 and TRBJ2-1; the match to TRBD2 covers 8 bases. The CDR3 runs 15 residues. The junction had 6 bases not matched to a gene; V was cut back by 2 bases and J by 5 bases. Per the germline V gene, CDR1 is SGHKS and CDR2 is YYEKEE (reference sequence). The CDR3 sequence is CASSFTGTRHNEQFF. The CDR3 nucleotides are TGTGCCAGCAGCTTCACCGGGACTAGGCACAATGAGCAGTTCTTC.

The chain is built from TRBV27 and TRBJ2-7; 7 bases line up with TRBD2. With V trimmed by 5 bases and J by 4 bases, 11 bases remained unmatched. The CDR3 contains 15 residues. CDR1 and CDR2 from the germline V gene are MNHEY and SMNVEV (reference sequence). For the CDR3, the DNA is TGTGCCAGCAGTCCCTATAGGACTAGTTTGTACGAGCAGTACTTC. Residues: CASSPYRTSLYEQYF.

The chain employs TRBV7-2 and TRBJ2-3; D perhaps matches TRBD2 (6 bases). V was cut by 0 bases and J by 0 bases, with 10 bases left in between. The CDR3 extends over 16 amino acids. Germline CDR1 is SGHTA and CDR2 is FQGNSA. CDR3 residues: CASSLASEGSTDTQYF. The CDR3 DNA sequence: TGTGCCAGCAGCTTAGCGTCGGAGGGGAGCACAGATACGCAGTATTTT. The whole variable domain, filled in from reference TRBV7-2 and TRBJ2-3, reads GAGVSQSPSNKVTEKGKDVELRCDPISGHTALYWYRQSLGQGLEFLIYFQGNSAPDKSGLPSDRFSAERTGGSVSTLTIQRTQQEDSAVYLCASSLASEGSTDTQYFGPGTRLTVL.

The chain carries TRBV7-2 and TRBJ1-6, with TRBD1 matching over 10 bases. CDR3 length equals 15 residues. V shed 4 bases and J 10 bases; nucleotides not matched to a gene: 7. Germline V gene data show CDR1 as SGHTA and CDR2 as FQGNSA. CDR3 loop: CASSSQGTGESPLHF. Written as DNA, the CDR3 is TGTGCCAGCAGCTCTCAAGGGACAGGGGAATCACCCCTCCACTTT.

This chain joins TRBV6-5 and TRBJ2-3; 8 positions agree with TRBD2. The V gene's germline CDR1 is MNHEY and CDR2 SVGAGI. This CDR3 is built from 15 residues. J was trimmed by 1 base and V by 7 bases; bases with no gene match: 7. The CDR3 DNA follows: TGTGCCAGCAAATTCTGGCGGGAGGGCACAGATACGCAGTATTTT. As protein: CASKFWREGTDTQYF.

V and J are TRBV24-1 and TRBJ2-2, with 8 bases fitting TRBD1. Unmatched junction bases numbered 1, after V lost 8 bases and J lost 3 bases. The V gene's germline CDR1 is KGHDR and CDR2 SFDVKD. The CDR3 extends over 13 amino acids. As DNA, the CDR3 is TGTGCCACCAAGGACAGGGACACCGGGGAGCTGTTTTTT. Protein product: CATKDRDTGELFF.

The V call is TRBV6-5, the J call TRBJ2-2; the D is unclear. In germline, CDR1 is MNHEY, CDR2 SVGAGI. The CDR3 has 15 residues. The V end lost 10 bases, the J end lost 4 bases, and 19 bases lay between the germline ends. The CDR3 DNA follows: TGTGCCACCCTCGTTTCTAGAGTGGGCACCGGGGAGCTGTTTTTT. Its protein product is CATLVSRVGTGELFF.

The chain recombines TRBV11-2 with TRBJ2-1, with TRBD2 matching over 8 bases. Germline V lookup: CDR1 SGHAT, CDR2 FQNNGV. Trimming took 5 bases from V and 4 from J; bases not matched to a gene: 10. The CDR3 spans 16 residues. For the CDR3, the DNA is TGTGCCAGCAGCCAAAGTAGCGGGGAATTATACAATGAGCAGTTCTTC. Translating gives CASSQSSGELYNEQFF.

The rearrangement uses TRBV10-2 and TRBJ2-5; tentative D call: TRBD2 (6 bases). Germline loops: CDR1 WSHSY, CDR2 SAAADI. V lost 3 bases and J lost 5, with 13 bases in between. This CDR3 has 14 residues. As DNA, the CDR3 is TGCGCCAGCAGTGATGGGGGGTCGGGGGAGACCCAGTACTTC. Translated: CASSDGGSGETQYF.

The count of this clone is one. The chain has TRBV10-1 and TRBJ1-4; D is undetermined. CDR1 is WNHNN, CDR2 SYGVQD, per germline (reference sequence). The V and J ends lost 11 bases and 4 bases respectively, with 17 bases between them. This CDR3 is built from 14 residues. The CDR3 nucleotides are TGCGCCCCCAAGGGTGGACGGTTTAATGAAAAACTGTTTTTT. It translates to CAPKGGRFNEKLFF.

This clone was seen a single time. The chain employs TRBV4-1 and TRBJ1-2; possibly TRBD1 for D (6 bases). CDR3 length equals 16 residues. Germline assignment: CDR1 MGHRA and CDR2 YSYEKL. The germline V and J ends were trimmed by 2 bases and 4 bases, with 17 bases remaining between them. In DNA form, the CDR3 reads TGCGCCAGCAGCCAATCAGCAGTTACAGGGTTCTATGGCTACACCTTC. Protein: CASSQSAVTGFYGYTF.

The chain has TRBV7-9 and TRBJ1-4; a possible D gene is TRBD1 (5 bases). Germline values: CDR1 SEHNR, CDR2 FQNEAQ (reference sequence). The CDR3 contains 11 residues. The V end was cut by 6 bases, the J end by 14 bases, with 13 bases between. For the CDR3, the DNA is TGTGCCAGCAGTGATGGTGGGGCGCTGTTTTTT. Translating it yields CASSDGGALFF.

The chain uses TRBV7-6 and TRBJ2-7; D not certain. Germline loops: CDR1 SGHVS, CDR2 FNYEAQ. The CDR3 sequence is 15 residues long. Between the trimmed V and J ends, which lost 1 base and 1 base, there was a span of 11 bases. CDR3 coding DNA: TGTGCCAGCAGCTTAGGTCTGGATAGGTCCTACGAGCAGTACTTC. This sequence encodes CASSLGLDRSYEQYF.

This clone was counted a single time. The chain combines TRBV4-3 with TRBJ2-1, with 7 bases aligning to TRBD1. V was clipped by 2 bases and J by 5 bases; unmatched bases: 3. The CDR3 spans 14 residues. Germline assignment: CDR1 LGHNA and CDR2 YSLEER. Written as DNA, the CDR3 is TGCGCCAGCAGCCAACCTGACAGGGACAATGAGCAGTTCTTC. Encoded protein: CASSQPDRDNEQFF.

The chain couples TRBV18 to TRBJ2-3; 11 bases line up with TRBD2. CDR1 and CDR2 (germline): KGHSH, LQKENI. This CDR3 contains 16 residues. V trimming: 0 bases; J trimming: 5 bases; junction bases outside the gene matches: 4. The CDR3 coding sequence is TGTGCCAGCTCACCACCGCTTAGCGGGAGGGGAGATACGCAGTATTTT. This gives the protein CASSPPLSGRGDTQYF.

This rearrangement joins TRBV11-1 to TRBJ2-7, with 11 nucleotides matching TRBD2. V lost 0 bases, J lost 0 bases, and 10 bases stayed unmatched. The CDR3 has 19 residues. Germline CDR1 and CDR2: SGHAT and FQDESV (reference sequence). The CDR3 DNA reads TGTGCCAGCAGCTTAGCGCCTAGAACTAGCGGGGGAAGCTCCTACGAGCAGTACTTC. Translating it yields CASSLAPRTSGGSSYEQYF.

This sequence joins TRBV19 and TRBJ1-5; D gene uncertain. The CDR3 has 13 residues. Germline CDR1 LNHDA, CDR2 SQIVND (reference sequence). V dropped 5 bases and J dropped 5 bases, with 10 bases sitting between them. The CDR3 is CASSQGSDQPQHF. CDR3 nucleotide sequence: TGTGCCAGTAGTCAAGGGTCAGATCAGCCCCAGCATTTT.

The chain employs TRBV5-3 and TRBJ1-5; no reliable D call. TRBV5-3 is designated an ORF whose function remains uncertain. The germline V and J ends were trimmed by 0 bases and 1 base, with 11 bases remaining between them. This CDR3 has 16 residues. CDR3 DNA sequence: TGTGCCAGAAGCTTGGCAACGGCCAGCAGCAATCAGCCCCAGCATTTT. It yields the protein CARSLATASSNQPQHF.

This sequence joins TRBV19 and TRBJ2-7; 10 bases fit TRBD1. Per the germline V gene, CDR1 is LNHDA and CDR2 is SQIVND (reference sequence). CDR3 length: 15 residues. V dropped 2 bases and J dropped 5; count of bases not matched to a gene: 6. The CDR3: CASSIYDGTGDEQYF. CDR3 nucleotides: TGTGCCAGTAGTATATATGATGGGACAGGGGACGAGCAGTACTTC. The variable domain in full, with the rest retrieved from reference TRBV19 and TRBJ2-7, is DGGITQSPKYLFRKEGQNVTLSCEQNLNHDAMYWYRQDPGQGLRLIYYSQIVNDFQKGDIAEGYSVSREKKESFPLTVTSAQKNPTAFYLCASSIYDGTGDEQYFGPGTRLTVT.

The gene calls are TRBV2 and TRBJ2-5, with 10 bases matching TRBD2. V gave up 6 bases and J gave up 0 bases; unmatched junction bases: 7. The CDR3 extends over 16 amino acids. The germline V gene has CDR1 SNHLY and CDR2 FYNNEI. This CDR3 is CASSPGGLANQETQYF. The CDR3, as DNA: TGTGCCAGCAGCCCCGGGGGACTAGCGAACCAAGAGACCCAGTACTTC.